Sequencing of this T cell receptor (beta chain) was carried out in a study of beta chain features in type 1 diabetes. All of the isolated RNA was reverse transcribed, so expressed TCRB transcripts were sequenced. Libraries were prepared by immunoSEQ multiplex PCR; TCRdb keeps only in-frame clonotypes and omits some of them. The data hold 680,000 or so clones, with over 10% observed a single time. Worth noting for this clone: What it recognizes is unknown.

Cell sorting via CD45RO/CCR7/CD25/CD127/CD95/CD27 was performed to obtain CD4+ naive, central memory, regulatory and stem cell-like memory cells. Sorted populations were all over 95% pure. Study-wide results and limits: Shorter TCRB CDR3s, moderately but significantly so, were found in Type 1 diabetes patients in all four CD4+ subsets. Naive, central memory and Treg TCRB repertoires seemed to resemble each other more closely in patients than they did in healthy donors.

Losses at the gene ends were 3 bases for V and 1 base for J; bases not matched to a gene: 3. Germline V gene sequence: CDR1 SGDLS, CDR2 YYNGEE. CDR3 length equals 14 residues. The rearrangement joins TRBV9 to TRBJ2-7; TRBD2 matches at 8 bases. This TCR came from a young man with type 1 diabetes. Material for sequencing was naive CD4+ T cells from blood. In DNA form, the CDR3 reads TGTGCCAGCAGCGAGACTAGCGCGTCCTACGAGCAGTACTTC. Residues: CASSETSASYEQYF.